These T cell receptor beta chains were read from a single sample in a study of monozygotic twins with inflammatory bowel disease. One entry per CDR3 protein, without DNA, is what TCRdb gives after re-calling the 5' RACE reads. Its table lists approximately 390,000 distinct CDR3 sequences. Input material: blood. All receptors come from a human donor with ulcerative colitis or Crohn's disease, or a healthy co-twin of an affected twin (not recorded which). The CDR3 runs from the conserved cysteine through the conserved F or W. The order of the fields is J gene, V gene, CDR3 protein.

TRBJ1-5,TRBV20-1,CSAGGPSNQPQHF
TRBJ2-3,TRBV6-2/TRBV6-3,CASKQGATQYF
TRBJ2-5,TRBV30,CAWSRTGMETQYF
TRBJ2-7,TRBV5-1,CASSLGTGFYEQYF
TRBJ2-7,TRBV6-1,CASSGGGHYEQYF
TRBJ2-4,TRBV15,CATSTRTGRGAKNIQYF
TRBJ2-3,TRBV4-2,CASSLRLAGGSIPPDTQYF
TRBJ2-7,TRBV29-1,CSVAQGGYEQYF
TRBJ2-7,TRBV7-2,CASSATGLSEEQYF
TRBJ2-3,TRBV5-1,CASSGGEVTDTQYF
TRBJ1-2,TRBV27,CASSPAGGRGRAYTF
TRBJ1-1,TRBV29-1,CSAVEGYTEAFF
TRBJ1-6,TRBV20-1,CSAPSGQRPYNSPLHF
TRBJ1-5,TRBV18,CASSPSPSRQPQHF
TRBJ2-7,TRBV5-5,CASSPADYEDRERREQYF
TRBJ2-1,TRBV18,CASSPGTSGYSYNEQFF
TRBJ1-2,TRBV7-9,CASSFPGTGNGYTF
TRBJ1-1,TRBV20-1,CSALDRGHMNTEAFF
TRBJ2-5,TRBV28,CASSSGQGSQETQYF